This TCR beta chain was obtained from a study of cytomegalovirus exposure and HLA in healthy donors. 60 Vbeta and 13 Jbeta primers were used in PCR. The data were produced by immunoSEQ multiplex PCR, yet TCRdb's version contains in-frame clones alone and is incomplete. The sample contains some 130,000 clones, approximately 62% of which appear only once. Study-level results: A few chains tied to CMV proved CMV antigen-specific in vitro.

With regard to this clone: Its antigen is currently unknown.

J was trimmed by 9 bases and V by 7 bases; bases with no gene match: 10. Germline lookup yields CDR1 SGHNT and CDR2 YENEEA. The CDR3 totals 15 residues. The chain links TRBV11-3 to TRBJ2-1; 12 bases match TRBD2. This TCR derives from a human donor in good health. The specimen was PBMCs. The CDR3 here is CASNLLAGGGGEQFF. Written as DNA, the CDR3 is TGTGCCAGCAACCTACTAGCGGGAGGCGGGGGTGAGCAGTTCTTC.